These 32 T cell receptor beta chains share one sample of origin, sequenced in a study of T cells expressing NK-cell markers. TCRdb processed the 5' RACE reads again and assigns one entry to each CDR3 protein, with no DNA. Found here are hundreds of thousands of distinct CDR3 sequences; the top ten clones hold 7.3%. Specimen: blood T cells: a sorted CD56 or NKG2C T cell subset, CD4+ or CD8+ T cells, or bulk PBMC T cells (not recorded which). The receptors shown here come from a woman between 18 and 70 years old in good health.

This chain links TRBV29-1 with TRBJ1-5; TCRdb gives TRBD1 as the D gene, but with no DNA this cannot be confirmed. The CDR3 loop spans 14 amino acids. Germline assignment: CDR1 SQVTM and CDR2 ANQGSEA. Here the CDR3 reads CSVELQGVNQPQHF.

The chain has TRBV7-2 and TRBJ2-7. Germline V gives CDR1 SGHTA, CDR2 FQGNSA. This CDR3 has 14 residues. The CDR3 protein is CASSFSLTDYEQYF.

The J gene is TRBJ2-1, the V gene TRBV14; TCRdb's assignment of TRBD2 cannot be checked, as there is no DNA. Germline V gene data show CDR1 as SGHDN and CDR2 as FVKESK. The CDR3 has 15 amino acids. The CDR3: CASSQFIGLKNEQFF.

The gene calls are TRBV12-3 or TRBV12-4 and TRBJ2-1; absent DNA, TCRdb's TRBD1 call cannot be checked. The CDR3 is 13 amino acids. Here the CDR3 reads CATGDQRHNEQFF.

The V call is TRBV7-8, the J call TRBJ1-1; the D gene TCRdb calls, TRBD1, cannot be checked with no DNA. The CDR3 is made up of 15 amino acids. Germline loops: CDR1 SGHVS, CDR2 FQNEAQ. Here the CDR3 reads CASSPGANMNTEAFF.

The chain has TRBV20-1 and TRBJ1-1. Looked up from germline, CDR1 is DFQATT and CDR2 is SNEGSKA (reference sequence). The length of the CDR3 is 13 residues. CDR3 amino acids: CSPTDGRNTEAFF.

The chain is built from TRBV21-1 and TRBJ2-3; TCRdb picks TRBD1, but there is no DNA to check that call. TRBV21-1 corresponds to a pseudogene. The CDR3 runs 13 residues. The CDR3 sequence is CAPPKRGPHTQYF.

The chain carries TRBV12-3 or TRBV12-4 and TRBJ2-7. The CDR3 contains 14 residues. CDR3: CASSFLDGPYEQYF.

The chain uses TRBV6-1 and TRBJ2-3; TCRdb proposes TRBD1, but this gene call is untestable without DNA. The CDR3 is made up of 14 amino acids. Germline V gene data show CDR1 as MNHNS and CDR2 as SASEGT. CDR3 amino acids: CASNRQGGSDTQYF.

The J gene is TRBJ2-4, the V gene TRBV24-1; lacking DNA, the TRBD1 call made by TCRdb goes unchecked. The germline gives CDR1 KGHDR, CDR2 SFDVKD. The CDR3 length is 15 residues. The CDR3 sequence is CATSDPRDRQNIQYF.

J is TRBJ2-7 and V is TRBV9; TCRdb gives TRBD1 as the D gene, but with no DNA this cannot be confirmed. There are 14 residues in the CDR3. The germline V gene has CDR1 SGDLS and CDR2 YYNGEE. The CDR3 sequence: CASSANPGGSVQYF.

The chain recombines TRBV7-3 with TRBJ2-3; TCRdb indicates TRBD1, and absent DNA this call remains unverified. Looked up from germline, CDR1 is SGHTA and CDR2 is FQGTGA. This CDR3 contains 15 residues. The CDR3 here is CASSLGQGRADTQYF.

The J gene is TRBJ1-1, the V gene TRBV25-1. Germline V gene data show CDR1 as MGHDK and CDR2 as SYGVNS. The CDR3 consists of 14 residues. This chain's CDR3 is CASTRTDGGTEAFF.

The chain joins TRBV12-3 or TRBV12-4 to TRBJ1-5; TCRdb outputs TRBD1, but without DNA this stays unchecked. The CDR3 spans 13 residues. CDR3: CASSPRGSQPQHF.

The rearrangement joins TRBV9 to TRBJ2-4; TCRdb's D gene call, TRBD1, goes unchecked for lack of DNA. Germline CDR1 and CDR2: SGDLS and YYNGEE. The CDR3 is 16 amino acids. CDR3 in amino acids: CASSATRATGGDIQYF.

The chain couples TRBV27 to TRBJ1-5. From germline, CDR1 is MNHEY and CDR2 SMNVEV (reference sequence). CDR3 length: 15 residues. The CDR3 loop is CASSLGQASNQPQHF.

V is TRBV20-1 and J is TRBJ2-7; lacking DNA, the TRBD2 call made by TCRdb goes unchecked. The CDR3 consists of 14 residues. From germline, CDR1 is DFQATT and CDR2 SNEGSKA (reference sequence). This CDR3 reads CTVNLAGEGSEQYF.

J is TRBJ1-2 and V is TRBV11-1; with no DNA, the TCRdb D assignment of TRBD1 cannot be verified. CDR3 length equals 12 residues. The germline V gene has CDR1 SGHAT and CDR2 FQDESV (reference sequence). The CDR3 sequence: CASSMTGYGYTF.

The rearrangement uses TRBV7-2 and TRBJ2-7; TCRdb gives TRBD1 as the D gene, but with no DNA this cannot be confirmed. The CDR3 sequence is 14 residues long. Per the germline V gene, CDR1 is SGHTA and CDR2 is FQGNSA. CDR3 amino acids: CASSLGTVKNEQYF.

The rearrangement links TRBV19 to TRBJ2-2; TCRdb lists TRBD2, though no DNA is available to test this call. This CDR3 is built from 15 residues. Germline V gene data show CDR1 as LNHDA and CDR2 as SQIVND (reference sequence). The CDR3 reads CASSIGLAATGELFF.

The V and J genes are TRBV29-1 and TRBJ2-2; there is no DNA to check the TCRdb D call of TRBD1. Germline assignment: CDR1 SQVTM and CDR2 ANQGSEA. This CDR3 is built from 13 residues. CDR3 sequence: CSVANRVTGELFF.

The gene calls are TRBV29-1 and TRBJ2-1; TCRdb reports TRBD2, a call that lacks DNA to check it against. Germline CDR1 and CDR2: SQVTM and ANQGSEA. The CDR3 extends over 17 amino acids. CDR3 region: CSVQGLAGGAIYNEQFF.

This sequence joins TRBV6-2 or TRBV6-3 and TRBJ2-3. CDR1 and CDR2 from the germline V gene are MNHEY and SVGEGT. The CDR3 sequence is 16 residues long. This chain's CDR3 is CASSYSRLLSTDTQYF.

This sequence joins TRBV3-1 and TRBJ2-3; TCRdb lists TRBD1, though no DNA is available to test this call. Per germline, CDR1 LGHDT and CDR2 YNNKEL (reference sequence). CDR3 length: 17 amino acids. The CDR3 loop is CASSQDGGGGRSDTQYF.

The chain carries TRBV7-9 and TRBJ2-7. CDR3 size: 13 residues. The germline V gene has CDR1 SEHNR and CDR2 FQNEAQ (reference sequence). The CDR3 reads CASSRGGLYEQYF.

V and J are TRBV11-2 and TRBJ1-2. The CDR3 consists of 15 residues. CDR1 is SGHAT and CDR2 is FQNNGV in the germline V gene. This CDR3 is CASSARGGSPLKNTF.

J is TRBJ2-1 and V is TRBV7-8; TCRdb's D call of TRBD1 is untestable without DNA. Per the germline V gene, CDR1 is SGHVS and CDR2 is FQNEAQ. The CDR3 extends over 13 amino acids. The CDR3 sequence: CASSLRGGHEQFF. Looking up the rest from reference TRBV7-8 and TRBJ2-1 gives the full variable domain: GAGVSQSPRYKVAKRGQDVALRCDPISGHVSLFWYQQALGQGPEFLTYFQNEAQLDKSGLPSDRFFAERPEGSVSTLKIQRTQQEDSAVYLCASSLRGGHEQFFGPGTRLTVL.

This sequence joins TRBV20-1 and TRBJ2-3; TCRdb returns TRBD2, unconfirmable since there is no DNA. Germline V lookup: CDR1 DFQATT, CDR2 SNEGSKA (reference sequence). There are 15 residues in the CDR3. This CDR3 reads CSATSPGVSADTQYF.

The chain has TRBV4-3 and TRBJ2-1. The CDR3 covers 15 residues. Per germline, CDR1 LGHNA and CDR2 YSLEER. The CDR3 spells CASSQEGGAYNEQFF.

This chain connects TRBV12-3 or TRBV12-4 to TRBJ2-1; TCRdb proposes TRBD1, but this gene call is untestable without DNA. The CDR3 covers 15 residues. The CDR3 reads CASRTRITGHNEQFF.

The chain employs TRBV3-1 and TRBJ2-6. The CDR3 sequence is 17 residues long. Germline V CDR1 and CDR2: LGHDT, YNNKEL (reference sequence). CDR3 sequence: CASSPTIGGAGANVLTF.

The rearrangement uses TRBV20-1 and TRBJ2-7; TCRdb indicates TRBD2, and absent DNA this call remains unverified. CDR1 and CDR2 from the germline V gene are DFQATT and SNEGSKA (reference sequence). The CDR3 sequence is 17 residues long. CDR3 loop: CSASPTTLTSGSSEQYF.